This T cell receptor (beta chain) is drawn from a study of cytomegalovirus exposure and HLA in healthy donors. TCRdb's copy holds only in-frame clones and misses some; the assay was immunoSEQ multiplex PCR. Found here are roughly 220,000 clones, approximately 80% of them singletons; the top ten hold roughly an eighth. Per the germline V gene, CDR1 is LNHDA and CDR2 is SQIVND (reference sequence). This CDR3 is built from 13 residues. Deletions cut 7 bases from V and 5 bases from J, with 14 bases between. This receptor was identified in a woman in her twenties or thirties in good health and CMV-seropositive. This chain connects TRBV19 to TRBJ1-2, with TRBD1 as a possible D gene (5 bases). Sample: PBMCs. This CDR3 is CASKTANLYGYTF. The CDR3 coding sequence is TGTGCCAGTAAGACAGCCAACCTATATGGCTACACCTTC.